Detailed here is one T cell receptor (beta chain). The antigen is not known. Produced via immunoSEQ multiplex PCR; TCRdb's table is partial and in-frame only. The data contain about 76,000 clones, 75% to 90% of them singletons. This sample was taken from a study of cytotoxic CD8 clonotypes in ibrutinib-treated CLL. On the study more broadly: The patients, around 12 relapsed/refractory and fewer than 16 treatment-naive, included 17 who were IGHV unmutated. Findings of the study overall: Rising at ibrutinib response, clonality subsequently fell back toward baseline at progression. Patients had baseline clonality above age-matched healthy donors, and this clonality moved with circulating CD8+ T-cell counts. With treatment, public clonotypes, which were uncommon, either contracted or remained stable.

This CDR3 spans 14 amino acids. Germline V lookup: CDR1 GTSNPN, CDR2 SVGIG (reference sequence). V lost 1 base and J 3 bases, leaving 10 bases between the germline ends. This TCR derives from a human donor with chronic lymphocytic leukemia. The V call is TRBV30, the J call TRBJ1-5, with TRBD1 as a possible D gene (5 bases). Sample: PBMCs, taken after 24 months of ibrutinib treatment. The CDR3 coding sequence is TGTGCCTGGAGTGGACAGAATTCCAATCAGCCCCAGCATTTT. It codes for CAWSGQNSNQPQHF.